The T cell receptor beta chain under discussion was sequenced for a study of CD8 T cells in ankylosing spondylitis. Study-wide findings and caveats: CD8+ by phenotype, disease-linked clones were relatively rare in peripheral blood. Typical of ankylosing spondylitis blood, it appeared, was a TCR beta motif of seven to nine highly homologous variants.

As the method for making TCR beta libraries, quantitative 5'-RACE with molecular barcodes was used. TCRdb ran MiXCR on the 5' RACE reads and lists one entry per CDR3 protein. The sample has 150,000 or so distinct CDR3 sequences; about a sixth are singletons. There are 15 residues in the CDR3. Germline V lookup: CDR1 SGHTA, CDR2 FQGNSA. V was clipped by 1 base and J by 4 bases; unmatched bases: 5. This clonotype was found a few times. What it binds is unknown. The chain recombines TRBV7-2 with TRBJ2-7; 9 nucleotides agree with TRBD2. The receptor was isolated from a male donor with ankylosing spondylitis or in good health (not recorded which). The specimen sequenced was blood, either unsorted or a sorted T cell fraction (not recorded which). The CDR3 protein is CASSLGLAGSYEQYF. CDR3 bases: TGTGCCAGCAGCTTAGGTCTAGCGGGATCATACGAGCAGTACTTC.